This T cell receptor beta chain was recorded in a study of T cell responses to AZD1222 COVID-19 vaccine. Study-level points and caveats: The donor group comprised mostly white British people and more females; the analysis possibly underestimated clonal diversity. Repertoires were collected only later (after the peak T cell response had occurred).

V lost 5 bases and J lost 5, with 15 bases in between. There are 14 residues in the CDR3. Germline loops: CDR1 MNHEY, CDR2 SVGAGI. Of note for this clone: Its antigen is unidentified.

Profiled with immunoSEQ multiplex PCR; TCRdb holds only in-frame clones, not every one. The sample carries under 200,000 clones, about nine tenths recorded once. The clonotype was recovered from an adult in good health. This chain uses TRBV6-5 with TRBJ1-1; TRBD1 might be the D (6 bases). The starting material was peripheral blood, obtained on day 0 of AZD1222 vaccination. The CDR3 sequence: CASSRVEGETEAFF. The DNA of the CDR3 is TGTGCCAGCAGTCGGGTGGAGGGGGAAACTGAAGCTTTCTTT.